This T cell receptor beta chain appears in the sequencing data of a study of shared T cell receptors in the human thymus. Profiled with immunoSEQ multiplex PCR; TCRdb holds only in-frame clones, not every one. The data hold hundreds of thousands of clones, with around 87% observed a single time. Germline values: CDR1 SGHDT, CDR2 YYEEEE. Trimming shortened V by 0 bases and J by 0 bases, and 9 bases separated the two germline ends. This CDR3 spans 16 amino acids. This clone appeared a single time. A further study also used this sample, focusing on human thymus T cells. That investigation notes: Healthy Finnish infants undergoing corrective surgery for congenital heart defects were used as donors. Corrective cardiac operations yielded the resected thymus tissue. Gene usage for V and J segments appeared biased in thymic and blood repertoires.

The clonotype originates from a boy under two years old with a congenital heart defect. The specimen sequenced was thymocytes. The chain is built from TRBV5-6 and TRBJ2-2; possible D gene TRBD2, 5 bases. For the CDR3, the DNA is TGTGCCAGCAGCTTGGGAGCGGCCACGAACACCGGGGAGCTGTTTTTT. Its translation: CASSLGAATNTGELFF.